This entry features one T cell receptor (beta chain) sequence. This entry belongs to a study of cytomegalovirus exposure and HLA in healthy donors. V was shortened by 6 bases and J by 3 bases, with 15 bases between the two germline ends. The CDR3 length is 15 residues. CDR1 SEHNR and CDR2 FQNEAQ come from the germline V gene (reference sequence). 13 Jbeta primers and 60 Vbeta primers were used for the PCR. The protocol was immunoSEQ multiplex PCR, while the TCRdb copy is restricted to in-frame clones and leaves out a portion. The repertoire includes over 75,000 clones, 86% of them detected once, and over 8.5% sits in the top ten.

The source is a man aged 25 to 40 in good health and CMV-seropositive. Sample: PBMCs. The V and J genes are TRBV7-9 and TRBJ1-5; a weak D match, TRBD1 (5 bases). The CDR3 region has the DNA TGTGCCAGCAGTCCTATCCAGGGTCCCAATCAGCCCCAGCATTTT. Encoded protein: CASSPIQGPNQPQHF.